The 19 T cell receptor beta chains given below trace back to one sample, sequenced in a study of T cells in Graves' hyperthyroidism and ophthalmopathy. Regions amplified from RNA transcripts were the TCR beta CDR3 regions. First-round RT-PCR of the TCR CDR3 relied on the HTBI primer set. TCRdb processed the multiplex PCR reads anew with MiXCR; each CDR3 protein has one entry. The table records approximately 480,000 distinct CDR3 sequences, less than 25% of them present only once. Sequences were obtained from blood. The receptors were gathered from a young man with Graves' hyperthyroidism.

This clonotype has at least ten counts. The chain recombines TRBV29-1 with TRBJ2-2; 8 nucleotides align to TRBD1. This CDR3 has 13 amino acids. With 6 bases clipped from V and 1 base from J, the junction kept 1 base outside the gene matches. The germline V gene encodes CDR1 SQVTM and CDR2 ANQGSEA. The CDR3 nucleotides are TGCAGCGTGGACAGGGTGAACACCGGGGAGCTGTTTTTT. This translates into CSVDRVNTGELFF.

This clonotype was picked up a small number of times. The V call is TRBV6-1, the J call TRBJ1-1, with D hard to call. There are 13 residues in the CDR3. V was pared by 8 bases and J by 1 base, with 11 bases between. Germline V CDR1 and CDR2: MNHNS, SASEGT. The CDR3 loop is CASRPTKNTEAFF. For the CDR3, the DNA is TGTGCCAGCCGTCCTACTAAGAACACTGAAGCTTTCTTT.

A word on this clonotype: Possible read error: a much larger clone is one base away. This chain connects TRBV20-1 to TRBJ1-1; D not resolved. Germline-derived CDR1 and CDR2 are DFQATT and SNEGSKA (reference sequence). This CDR3 has 11 amino acids. Trimming took off 5 bases at V and 7 bases at J, with 11 bases between the two ends. The CDR3 here is CSAGPRYEAFF. CDR3 sequence (DNA): TGCAGTGCTGGACCCCGGTATGAAGCTTTCTTT.

This clonotype was counted at least ten times. The chain links TRBV6-1 to TRBJ2-7; TRBD1 agrees at 8 bases. This CDR3 spans 14 amino acids. V was clipped by 8 bases and J by 6 bases; unmatched bases: 12. Germline V gene lookup returns CDR1 MNHNS and CDR2 SASEGT. CDR3 DNA sequence: TGTGCCAGCTCACCACCAGTTACAGGGGGCGAGCAGTACTTC. It is translated as CASSPPVTGGEQYF.

This clonotype was seen more than once but under ten times. This sequence joins TRBV6-1 and TRBJ1-2; a weak D match, TRBD1 (5 bases). V was pared by 7 bases and J by 3 bases, with 18 bases between. The germline gives CDR1 MNHNS, CDR2 SASEGT. This CDR3 has 15 residues. CDR3 sequence (DNA): TGTGCCAGCACCCGGGGGGGAGGCGCGGACTATGGCTACACCTTC. It is translated as CASTRGGGADYGYTF.

The table lists this clonotype with many counts. The chain joins TRBV28 to TRBJ2-5; the D gene is possibly TRBD1 (6 bases). V was trimmed by 6 bases and J by 3 bases, leaving 11 bases between them. Germline CDR1 MDHEN, CDR2 SYDVKM. The CDR3 contains 13 residues. The CDR3 sequence is CASSRHREETQYF. The CDR3 nucleotides are TGTGCCAGCAGCCGCCACAGGGAAGAGACCCAGTACTTC.

This clonotype was observed at least ten times. The rearrangement links TRBV13 to TRBJ2-5; 7 bases match TRBD1. Trimming at V came to 3 bases and at J to 3 bases, leaving 1 base not matched to a gene. Germline lookup yields CDR1 PRHDT and CDR2 FYEKMQ (reference sequence). This CDR3 has 13 amino acids. DNA for the CDR3: TGTGCCAGCAGCTTGGGACAGAAAGAGACCCAGTACTTC. Residues: CASSLGQKETQYF.

At least ten counts were recorded for this clonotype. This chain links TRBV20-1 with TRBJ2-5, with 8 bases identical to TRBD2. After removal of 8 bases from V and 2 bases from J, the junction contained 13 bases not matched to a gene. Germline CDR1 and CDR2: DFQATT and SNEGSKA (reference sequence). There are 15 residues in the CDR3. CDR3 amino acids: CSTKGGSGVQETQYF. In DNA, the CDR3 is TGCAGTACCAAGGGTGGTAGCGGGGTTCAAGAGACCCAGTACTTC.

This clonotype has more than one count but fewer than ten. V is TRBV5-5 and J is TRBJ2-7; D is ambiguous. Germline V gene lookup returns CDR1 SGHKS and CDR2 YYEKEE (reference sequence). V dropped 1 base and J dropped 2 bases, with 13 bases sitting between them. The CDR3 spans 15 residues. Written as DNA, the CDR3 is TGTGCCAGCAGCTTGATCGGCGGCGGACCCTACGAGCAGTACTTC. As protein: CASSLIGGGPYEQYF.

Many counts were recorded for this clonotype. V gene TRBV2 combines with J gene TRBJ1-5; no clear D. V lost 3 bases and J 5 bases, leaving 8 bases between the germline ends. The CDR3 totals 13 residues. Germline values: CDR1 SNHLY, CDR2 FYNNEI. The CDR3 DNA is TGTGCCAGCAGTGAGGCAGCCTATCAGCCCCAGCATTTT. This gives the protein CASSEAAYQPQHF.

This clonotype has a count of ten or more. The chain uses TRBV7-9 and TRBJ2-4; D is possibly TRBD1 or TRBD2 (6 bases each). The CDR3 spans 15 residues. V shed 5 bases and J shed 3 bases, with 14 bases lying between them. Germline V gives CDR1 SEHNR, CDR2 FQNEAQ (reference sequence). The CDR3 here is CASSPRGQVKNIQYF. CDR3 bases: TGTGCCAGCAGCCCACGGGGGCAGGTCAAAAACATTCAGTACTTC.

Details on this clonotype: An end of the junction differs from the germline gene, which may be a read error. The J gene is TRBJ1-1, the V gene TRBV12-3 or TRBV12-4, with a possible D match to TRBD1 (5 bases). The CDR3 loop spans 13 amino acids. The CDR3 protein is CTSSLGRGAEAFF. Here the CDR3 DNA reads TGTACCAGCAGCCTGGGGAGGGGAGCTGAAGCTTTCTTT.

The chain carries TRBV5-1 and TRBJ2-2, with TRBD2 matching over 9 bases. V shed 3 bases, J shed 6 bases, and the junction held 6 bases outside the gene matches. The CDR3 is 15 residues long. CDR1 and CDR2 (germline): SGHRS, YFSETQ. Here the CDR3 reads CASSSERGASGELFF. Here the CDR3 DNA reads TGCGCCAGCAGCTCCGAGCGGGGGGCGTCCGGGGAGCTGTTTTTT.

This clonotype was detected many times. This sequence joins TRBV27 and TRBJ1-5; 8 bases fit TRBD1. V gave up 4 bases and J gave up 6 bases; unmatched junction bases: 5. The length of the CDR3 is 14 residues. From germline, CDR1 is MNHEY and CDR2 SMNVEV (reference sequence). The CDR3 bases are TGTGCCAGCAGTTACCAGGGGGCGGCTCAGCCCCAGCATTTT. This encodes CASSYQGAAQPQHF.

The chain has TRBV7-8 and TRBJ1-2; weak D call: TRBD1 (5 bases). V lost 5 bases and J 4 bases, leaving 20 bases between the germline ends. CDR3 length equals 16 residues. Germline-derived CDR1 and CDR2 are SGHVS and FQNEAQ. The CDR3 region is CASSPGGREGSYGYTF. In DNA, the CDR3 is TGTGCCAGCAGCCCCGGTGGCAGGGAGGGGAGCTATGGCTACACCTTC.

This chain joins TRBV6-1 and TRBJ1-2; 8 bases match TRBD1. The trim removed 6 bases at V and 4 bases at J, leaving 10 bases unmatched. This CDR3 is built from 15 residues. Germline CDR1 is MNHNS and CDR2 is SASEGT. CDR3 residues: CASSTGQGVIYGYTF. As DNA, the CDR3 is TGTGCCAGCAGCACTGGACAGGGAGTTATCTATGGCTACACCTTC.

This clonotype was detected ten times or more. The gene calls are TRBV6-1 and TRBJ1-1, with D possibly TRBD1 on 5 matching bases. Trimming took 2 bases from V and 2 from J, leaving 12 bases between them. The CDR3 sequence is 15 residues long. Germline assignment: CDR1 MNHNS and CDR2 SASEGT. The chain's CDR3 is CASSERDGDNTEAFF. In DNA form, the CDR3 reads TGTGCCAGCAGTGAAAGGGACGGGGATAACACTGAAGCTTTCTTT.

The chain recombines TRBV7-8 with TRBJ1-1, with a possible D match to TRBD1 (5 bases). Germline V gene data show CDR1 as SGHVS and CDR2 as FQNEAQ. Trimming removed 6 bases from V and 6 bases from J, with 14 bases in between. The CDR3 has 13 residues. The CDR3 coding sequence is TGTGCCAGCAGAATGAGGGGAAAACCTGAAGCTTTCTTT. This gives the protein CASRMRGKPEAFF.

This clonotype was seen many times. The chain uses TRBV12-3 or TRBV12-4 and TRBJ1-1; no clear D gene. Trimming removed 1 base at V and 14 bases at J, with 20 bases between. The CDR3 has 14 amino acids. The CDR3 DNA reads as TGTGCCAGCAGTTTAGGAGTTAGGACCAACGGCGCCTTCTTT. Translation: CASSLGVRTNGAFF.